These T cell receptor beta chains were read from a single sample in a study of technical replicates of blood from several donors. The protocol was immunoSEQ multiplex PCR, while the TCRdb copy is restricted to in-frame clones and leaves out a portion. The table shows more than 65,000 clones, with roughly 94% occurring only once. Material: T cells isolated from PBMCs. All receptors derive from a human donor in good health. CDR3s include the opening cysteine and the closing phenylalanine or tryptophan. Fields, in order: D gene, V gene, CDR3 protein. D genes are given only for firm matches.

NA,TRBV9,CASSGGQSYEQYF
NA,TRBV29-1,CSVEIQAPYEQYF
NA,TRBV2,CASSLTATNEKLFF
NA,TRBV7-9,CASSSQPNYGYTF
TRBD1,TRBV4-1,CASSFPIQGPAGANEKLFF
TRBD2,TRBV5-1,CASSLIPAGAYNEQFF
TRBD2,TRBV27,CASSAKTPELARRSSYEQYF
NA,TRBV27,CASSLNRGTEAFF
TRBD1,TRBV6-6,CASSFGTGGNNEQYF
TRBD2,TRBV7-2,CASSLWASGEETQYF
NA,TRBV5-4,CASSLRGGETQYF
TRBD1,TRBV6-5,CASSYRGLYEQYF
NA,TRBV6-6,CASKGVHEQFF
NA,TRBV11-2,CASSAAVDDEQFF
NA,TRBV27,CASSLIRSYGREQYF
NA,TRBV11-2,CASSSVIGLVATEAFF
TRBD1,TRBV7-9,CASSPTGTGVYEQYF
NA,TRBV6-5,CASSPNQGHQPQHF
TRBD1,TRBV10-1,CASSDPGTGARELFF
TRBD1,TRBV5-1,CASSATGTGGDEQYF
NA,TRBV11-2,CASSLDGWGDLIKGKLFF